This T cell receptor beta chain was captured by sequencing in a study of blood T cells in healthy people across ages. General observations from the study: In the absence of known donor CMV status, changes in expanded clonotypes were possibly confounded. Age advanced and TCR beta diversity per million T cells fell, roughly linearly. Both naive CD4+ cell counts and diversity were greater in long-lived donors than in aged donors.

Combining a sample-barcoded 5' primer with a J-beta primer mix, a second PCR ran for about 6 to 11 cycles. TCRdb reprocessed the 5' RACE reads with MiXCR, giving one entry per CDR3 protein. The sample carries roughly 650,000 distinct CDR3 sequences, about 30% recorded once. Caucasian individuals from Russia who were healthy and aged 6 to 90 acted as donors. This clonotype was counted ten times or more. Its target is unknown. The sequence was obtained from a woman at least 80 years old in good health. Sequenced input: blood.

DNA of the CDR3: TGTGCCAGCTCACTCACGGGACAGCTACAAGAGACCCAGTACTTC. Protein sequence: CASSLTGQLQETQYF. The chain joins TRBV18 to TRBJ2-5, with TRBD1 matching 7 bases. The CDR3 length is 15 residues. The junction had 7 bases not matched to a gene; V was cut back by 4 bases and J by 2 bases. CDR1 and CDR2 from the germline V gene are KGHSH and LQKENI. The full variable domain, completed using reference TRBV18 and TRBJ2-5, is NAGVMQNPRHLVRRRGQEARLRCSPMKGHSHVYWYRQLPEEGLKFMVYLQKENIIDESGMPKERFSAEFPKEGPSILRIQQVVRGDSAAYFCASSLTGQLQETQYFGPGTRLLVL.